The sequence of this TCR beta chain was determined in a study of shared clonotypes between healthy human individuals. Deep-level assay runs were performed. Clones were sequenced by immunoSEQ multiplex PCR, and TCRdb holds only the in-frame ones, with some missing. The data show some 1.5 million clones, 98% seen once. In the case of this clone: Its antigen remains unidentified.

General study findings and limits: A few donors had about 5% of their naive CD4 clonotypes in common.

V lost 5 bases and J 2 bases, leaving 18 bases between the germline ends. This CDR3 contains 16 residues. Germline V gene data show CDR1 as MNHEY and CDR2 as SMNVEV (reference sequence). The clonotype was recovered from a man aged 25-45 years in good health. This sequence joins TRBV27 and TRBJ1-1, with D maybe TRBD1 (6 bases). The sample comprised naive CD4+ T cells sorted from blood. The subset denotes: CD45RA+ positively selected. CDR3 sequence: CASSGHLTGGNTEAFF. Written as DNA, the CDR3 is TGTGCCAGCAGTGGACACTTAACGGGGGGCAACACTGAAGCTTTCTTT.